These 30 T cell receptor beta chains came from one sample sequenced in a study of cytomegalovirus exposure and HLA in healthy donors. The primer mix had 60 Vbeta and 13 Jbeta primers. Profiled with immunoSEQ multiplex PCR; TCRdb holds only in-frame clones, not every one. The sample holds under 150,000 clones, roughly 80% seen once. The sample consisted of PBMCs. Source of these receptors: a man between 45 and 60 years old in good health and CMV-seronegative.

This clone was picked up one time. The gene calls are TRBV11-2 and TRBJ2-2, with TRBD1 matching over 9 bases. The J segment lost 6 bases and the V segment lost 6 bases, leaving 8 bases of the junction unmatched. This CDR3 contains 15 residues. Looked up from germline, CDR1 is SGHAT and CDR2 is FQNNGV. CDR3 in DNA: TGTGCCAGCAGGCAAACGACAGGGGGATCCGGGGAGCTGTTTTTT. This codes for CASRQTTGGSGELFF.

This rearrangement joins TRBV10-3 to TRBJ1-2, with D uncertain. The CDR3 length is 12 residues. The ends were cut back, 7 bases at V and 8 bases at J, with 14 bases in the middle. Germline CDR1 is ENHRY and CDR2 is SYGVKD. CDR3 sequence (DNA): TGTGCCATCAATACCCCTCCCGGGGGCTACACCTTC. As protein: CAINTPPGGYTF.

CDR3 protein: CASSPGPGVQTQYF. CDR3 DNA sequence: TGTGCCAGCAGCCCCGGTCCGGGGGTCCAGACCCAGTACTTC. The chain couples TRBV7-2 to TRBJ2-5, with D possibly matching TRBD2 (6 bases). This CDR3 spans 14 amino acids. The germline V gene encodes CDR1 SGHTA and CDR2 FQGNSA. Trimming took 5 bases from V and 6 from J, leaving 16 bases between them.

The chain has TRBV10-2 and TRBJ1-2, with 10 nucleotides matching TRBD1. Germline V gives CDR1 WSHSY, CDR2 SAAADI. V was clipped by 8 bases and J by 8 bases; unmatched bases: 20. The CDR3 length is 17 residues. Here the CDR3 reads CASSDPGQGIVKNGYTF. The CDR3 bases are TGCGCCAGCTCCGACCCGGGACAGGGGATAGTAAAGAACGGCTACACCTTC.

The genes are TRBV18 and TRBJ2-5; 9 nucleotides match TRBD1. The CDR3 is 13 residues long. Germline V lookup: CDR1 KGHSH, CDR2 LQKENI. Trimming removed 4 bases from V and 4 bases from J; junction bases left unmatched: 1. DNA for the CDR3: TGTGCCAGCTCACAACAGGGGGCAGAGACCCAGTACTTC. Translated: CASSQQGAETQYF.

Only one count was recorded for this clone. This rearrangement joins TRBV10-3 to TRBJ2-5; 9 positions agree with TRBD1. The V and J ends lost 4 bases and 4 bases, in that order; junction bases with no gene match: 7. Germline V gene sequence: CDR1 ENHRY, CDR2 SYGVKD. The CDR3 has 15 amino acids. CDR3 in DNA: TGTGCCATCAGTGGGGACAGGGTAGGGGGAGAGACCCAGTACTTC. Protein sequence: CAISGDRVGGETQYF.

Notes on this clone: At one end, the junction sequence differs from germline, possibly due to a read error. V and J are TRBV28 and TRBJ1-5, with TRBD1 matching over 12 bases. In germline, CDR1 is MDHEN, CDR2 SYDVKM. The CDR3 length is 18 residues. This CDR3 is CASSLSGTGGHSNQPQHF. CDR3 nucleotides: TGTGCCAGCAGCTTATCGGGGACAGGGGGCCATAGCAATCAGCCCCAGCATTTT.

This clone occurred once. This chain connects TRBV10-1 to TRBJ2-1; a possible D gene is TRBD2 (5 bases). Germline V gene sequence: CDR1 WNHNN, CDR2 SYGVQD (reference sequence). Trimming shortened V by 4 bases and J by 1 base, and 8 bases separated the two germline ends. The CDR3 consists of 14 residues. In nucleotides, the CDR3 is TGCGCCAGCAGTGGGACTCGTTCCTACAATGAGCAGTTCTTC. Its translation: CASSGTRSYNEQFF.

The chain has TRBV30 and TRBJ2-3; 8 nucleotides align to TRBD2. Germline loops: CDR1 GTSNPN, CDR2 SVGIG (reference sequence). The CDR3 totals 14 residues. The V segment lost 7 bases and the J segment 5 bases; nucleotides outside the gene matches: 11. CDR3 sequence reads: CAYQSGSAGDTQYF. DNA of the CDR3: TGTGCCTACCAAAGCGGGAGCGCGGGAGATACGCAGTATTTT.

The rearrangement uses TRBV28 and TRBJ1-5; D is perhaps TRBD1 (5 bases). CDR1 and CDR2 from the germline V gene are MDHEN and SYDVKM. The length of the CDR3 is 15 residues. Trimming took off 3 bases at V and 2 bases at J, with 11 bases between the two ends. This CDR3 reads CASSFGGTRNQPQHF. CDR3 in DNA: TGTGCCAGCAGTTTCGGGGGGACCCGCAATCAGCCCCAGCATTTT.

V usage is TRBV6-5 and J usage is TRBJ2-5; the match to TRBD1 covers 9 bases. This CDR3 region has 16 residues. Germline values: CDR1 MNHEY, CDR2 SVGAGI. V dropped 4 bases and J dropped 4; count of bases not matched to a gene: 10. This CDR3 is CASSFQQGAFSETQYF. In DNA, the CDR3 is TGTGCCAGCAGTTTCCAACAGGGGGCTTTCTCAGAGACCCAGTACTTC.

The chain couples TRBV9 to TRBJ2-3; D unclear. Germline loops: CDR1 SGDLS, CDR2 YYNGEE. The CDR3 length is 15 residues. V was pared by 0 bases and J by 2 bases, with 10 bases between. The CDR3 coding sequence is TGTGCCAGCAGCGTAGAGCAGCGAGTCACAGATACGCAGTATTTT. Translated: CASSVEQRVTDTQYF.

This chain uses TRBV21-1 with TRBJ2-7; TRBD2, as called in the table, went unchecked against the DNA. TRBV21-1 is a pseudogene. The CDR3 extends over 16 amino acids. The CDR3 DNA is TGTGCCAGCAGCAAAGGGCCGGGAGGTTCCCCCTACGAGCAGTACTTC. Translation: CASSKGPGGSPYEQYF.

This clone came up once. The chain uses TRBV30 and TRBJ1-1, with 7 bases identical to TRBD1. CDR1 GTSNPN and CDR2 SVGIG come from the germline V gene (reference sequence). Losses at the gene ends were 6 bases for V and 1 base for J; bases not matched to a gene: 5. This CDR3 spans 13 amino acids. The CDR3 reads CACSGTENTEAFF. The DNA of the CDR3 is TGTGCCTGTTCCGGGACAGAGAACACTGAAGCTTTCTTT.

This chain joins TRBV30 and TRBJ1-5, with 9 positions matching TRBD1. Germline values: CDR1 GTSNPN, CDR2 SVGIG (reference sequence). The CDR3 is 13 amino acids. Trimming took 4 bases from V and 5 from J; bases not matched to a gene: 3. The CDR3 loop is CAWTRQGDQPQHF. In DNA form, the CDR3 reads TGTGCCTGGACCCGACAGGGGGATCAGCCCCAGCATTTT.

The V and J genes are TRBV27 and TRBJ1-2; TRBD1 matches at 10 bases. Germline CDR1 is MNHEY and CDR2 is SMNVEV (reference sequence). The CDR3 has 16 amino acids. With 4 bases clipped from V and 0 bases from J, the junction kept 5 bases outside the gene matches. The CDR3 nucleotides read TGTGCCAGCAGTTCACCCGGGACAGGGGCTAACTATGGCTACACCTTC. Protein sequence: CASSSPGTGANYGYTF.

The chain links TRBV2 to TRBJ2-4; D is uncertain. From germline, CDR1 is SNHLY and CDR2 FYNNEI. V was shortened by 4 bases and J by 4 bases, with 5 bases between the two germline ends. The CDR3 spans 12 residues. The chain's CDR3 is CASSVQKNIQYF. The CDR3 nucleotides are TGTGCCAGCAGTGTACAGAAAAACATTCAGTACTTC.

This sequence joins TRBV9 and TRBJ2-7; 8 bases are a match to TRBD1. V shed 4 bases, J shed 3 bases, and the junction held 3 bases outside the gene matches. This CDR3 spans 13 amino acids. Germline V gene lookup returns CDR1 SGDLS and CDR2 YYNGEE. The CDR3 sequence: CASSTTGGYEQYF. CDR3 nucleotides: TGTGCCAGCAGCACAACAGGGGGCTACGAGCAGTACTTC.

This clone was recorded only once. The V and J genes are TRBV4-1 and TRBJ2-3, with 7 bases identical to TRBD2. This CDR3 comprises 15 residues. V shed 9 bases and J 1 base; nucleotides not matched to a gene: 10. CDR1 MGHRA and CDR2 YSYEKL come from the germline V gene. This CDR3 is CASRLAGAGTDTQYF. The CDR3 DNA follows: TGCGCCAGTCGGTTGGCGGGAGCCGGCACAGATACGCAGTATTTT.

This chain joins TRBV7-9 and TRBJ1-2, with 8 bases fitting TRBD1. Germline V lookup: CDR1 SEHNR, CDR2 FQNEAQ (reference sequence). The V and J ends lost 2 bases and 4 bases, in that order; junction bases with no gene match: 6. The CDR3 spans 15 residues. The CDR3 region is CASSLPQGASYGYTF. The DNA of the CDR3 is TGTGCCAGCAGCTTACCCCAGGGGGCGAGCTATGGCTACACCTTC.

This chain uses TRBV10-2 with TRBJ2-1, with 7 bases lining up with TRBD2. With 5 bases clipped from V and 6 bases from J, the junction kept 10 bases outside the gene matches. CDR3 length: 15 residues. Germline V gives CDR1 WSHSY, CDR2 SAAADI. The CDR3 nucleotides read TGCGCCAGCAGTCCGAGCGGGGAGAGGTTCAATGAGCAGTTCTTC. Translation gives CASSPSGERFNEQFF.

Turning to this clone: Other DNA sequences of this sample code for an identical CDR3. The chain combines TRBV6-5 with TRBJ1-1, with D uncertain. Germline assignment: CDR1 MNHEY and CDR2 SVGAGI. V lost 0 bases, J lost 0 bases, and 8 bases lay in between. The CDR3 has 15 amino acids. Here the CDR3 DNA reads TGTGCCAGCAGTTACTCCAGGAACATGAACACTGAAGCTTTCTTT. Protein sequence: CASSYSRNMNTEAFF.

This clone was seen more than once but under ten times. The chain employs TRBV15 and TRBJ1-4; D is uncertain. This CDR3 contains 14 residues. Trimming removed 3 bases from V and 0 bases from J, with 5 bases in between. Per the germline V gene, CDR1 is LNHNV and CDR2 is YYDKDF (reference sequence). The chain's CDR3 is CATSSRTTNEKLFF. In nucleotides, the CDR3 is TGTGCCACCAGCAGTAGAACAACTAATGAAAAACTGTTTTTT.

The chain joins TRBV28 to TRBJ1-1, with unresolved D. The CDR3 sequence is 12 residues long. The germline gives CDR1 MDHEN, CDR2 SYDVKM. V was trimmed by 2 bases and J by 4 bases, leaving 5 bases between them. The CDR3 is CASSLSLTEAFF. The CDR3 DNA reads TGTGCCAGCAGTTTAAGCCTCACTGAAGCTTTCTTT.

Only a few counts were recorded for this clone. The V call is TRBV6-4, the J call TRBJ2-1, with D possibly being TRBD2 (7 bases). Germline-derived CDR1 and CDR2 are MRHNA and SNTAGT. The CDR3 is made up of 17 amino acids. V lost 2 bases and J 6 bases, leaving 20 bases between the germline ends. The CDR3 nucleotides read TGTGCCAGCAGTGACCTCCCCTGGCGGGGGCTCTGCAATGAGCAGTTCTTC. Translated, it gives CASSDLPWRGLCNEQFF.

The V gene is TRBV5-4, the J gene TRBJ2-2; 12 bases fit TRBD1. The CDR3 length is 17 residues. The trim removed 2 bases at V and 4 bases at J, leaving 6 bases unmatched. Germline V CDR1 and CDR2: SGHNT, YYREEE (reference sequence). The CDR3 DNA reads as TGTGCCAGCAGCTTACCGGGACAGGGGGCGCTCACCGGGGAGCTGTTTTTT. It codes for CASSLPGQGALTGELFF.

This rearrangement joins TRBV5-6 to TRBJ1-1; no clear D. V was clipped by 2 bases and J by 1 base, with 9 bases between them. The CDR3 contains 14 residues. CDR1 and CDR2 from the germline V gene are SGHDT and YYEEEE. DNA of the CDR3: TGTGCCAGCAGCTTCTTTTATAGGAACACTGAAGCTTTCTTT. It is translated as CASSFFYRNTEAFF.

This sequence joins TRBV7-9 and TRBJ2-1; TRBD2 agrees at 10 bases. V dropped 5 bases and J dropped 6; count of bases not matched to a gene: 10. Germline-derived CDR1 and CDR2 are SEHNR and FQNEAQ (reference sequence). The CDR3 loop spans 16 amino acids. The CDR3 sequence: CASSPKSGRGVNEQFF. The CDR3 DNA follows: TGTGCCAGCAGCCCGAAGAGCGGGAGGGGGGTCAATGAGCAGTTCTTC.

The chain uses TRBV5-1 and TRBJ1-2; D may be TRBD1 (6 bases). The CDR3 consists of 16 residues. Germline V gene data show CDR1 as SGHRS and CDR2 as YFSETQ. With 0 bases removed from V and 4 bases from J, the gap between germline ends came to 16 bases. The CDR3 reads CASSLGPAGEVYGYTF. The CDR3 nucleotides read TGCGCCAGCAGCTTGGGCCCGGCAGGGGAAGTCTATGGCTACACCTTC. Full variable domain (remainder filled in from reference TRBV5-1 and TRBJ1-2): KAGVTQTPRYLIKTRGQQVTLSCSPISGHRSVSWYQQTPGQGLQFLFEYFSETQRNKGNFPGRFSGRQFSNSRSEMNVSTLELGDSALYLCASSLGPAGEVYGYTFGSGTRLTVV.

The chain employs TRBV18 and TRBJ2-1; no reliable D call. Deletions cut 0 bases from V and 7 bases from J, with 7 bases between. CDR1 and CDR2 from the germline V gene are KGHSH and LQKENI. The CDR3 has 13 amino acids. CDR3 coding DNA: TGTGCCAGCTCACCACCGACTTGGAATGAGCAGTTCTTC. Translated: CASSPPTWNEQFF.